The 22 T cell receptor beta chains presented below share a single source sample, sequenced in a study of cytomegalovirus exposure and HLA in healthy donors. Both 60 Vbeta primers and 13 Jbeta primers went into the PCR. TCRdb's table, derived via immunoSEQ multiplex PCR, lists solely in-frame clones and lacks some. The sample lists about 140,000 clones, approximately 70% occurring once. The sample comprised PBMCs. The receptors come from a human donor in good health.

The chain links TRBV10-3 to TRBJ2-1, with TRBD2 matching 7 bases. Trimming at V came to 4 bases and at J to 9 bases, leaving 6 bases not matched to a gene. The CDR3 sequence is 13 residues long. Looked up from germline, CDR1 is ENHRY and CDR2 is SYGVKD. CDR3 in DNA: TGTGCCATCAGTGGAGCGGGGTTGGCTGAGCAGTTCTTC. Residues: CAISGAGLAEQFF.

The chain joins TRBV12-5 to TRBJ2-1; D remains unclear. Germline assignment: CDR1 LGHNT and CDR2 FRNRAP. The CDR3 length is 11 residues. V was pared by 0 bases and J by 8 bases, with 2 bases between. CDR3 sequence: CASGLVDEQFF. The CDR3 DNA is TGTGCTAGTGGTTTGGTCGATGAGCAGTTCTTC.

DNA for the CDR3: TGTGCCAGCAGTTCCGGACAGGGGCAGCCCCAGCATTTT. Its protein is CASSSGQGQPQHF. V usage is TRBV27 and J usage is TRBJ1-5; 9 nucleotides agree with TRBD1. Per the germline V gene, CDR1 is MNHEY and CDR2 is SMNVEV (reference sequence). This CDR3 has 13 residues. V trimming: 4 bases; J trimming: 7 bases; junction bases outside the gene matches: 2.

The CDR3 sequence: CASSLEPGGPHQETQYF. The CDR3 DNA reads TGCGCCAGCAGCTTGGAGCCGGGAGGGCCGCACCAAGAGACCCAGTACTTC. The chain has TRBV5-1 and TRBJ2-5; 8 bases align to TRBD2. Germline CDR1 is SGHRS and CDR2 is YFSETQ. The CDR3 covers 17 residues. Trimming at V came to 0 bases and at J to 0 bases, leaving 7 bases not matched to a gene.

The J gene is TRBJ2-3, the V gene TRBV5-1; 12 bases agree with TRBD2. The J segment lost 4 bases and the V segment lost 3 bases, leaving 6 bases of the junction unmatched. The germline V gene has CDR1 SGHRS and CDR2 YFSETQ. CDR3 length equals 16 residues. The CDR3 sequence is CASSSGLAGSSDTQYF. The CDR3 DNA follows: TGCGCCAGCAGCTCAGGACTAGCGGGAAGTTCAGATACGCAGTATTTT.

This sequence joins TRBV28 and TRBJ1-4; 9 bases fit TRBD1. The CDR3 has 15 residues. V shed 5 bases and J 6 bases; nucleotides not matched to a gene: 7. Germline V CDR1 and CDR2: MDHEN, SYDVKM. This chain's CDR3 is CASSQPGQGDEKLFF. The CDR3 bases are TGTGCCAGCAGTCAACCGGGACAGGGAGATGAAAAACTGTTTTTT. The whole variable domain, filled in from reference TRBV28 and TRBJ1-4, reads DVKVTQSSRYLVKRTGEKVFLECVQDMDHENMFWYRQDPGLGLRLIYFSYDVKMKEKGDIPEGYSVSREKKERFSLILESASTNQTSMYLCASSQPGQGDEKLFFGSGTQLSVL.

V gene TRBV6-4 combines with J gene TRBJ2-3; 9 nucleotides agree with TRBD1. The CDR3 sequence is 15 residues long. Germline V gene sequence: CDR1 MRHNA, CDR2 SNTAGT. With 2 bases clipped from V and 4 bases from J, the junction kept 4 bases outside the gene matches. CDR3 nucleotides: TGTGCCAGCAGTGACGGGGACAGGGCCGCAGATACGCAGTATTTT. Encoded protein: CASSDGDRAADTQYF.

The gene calls are TRBV10-2 and TRBJ2-7; TRBD2 agrees at 9 bases. Germline V lookup: CDR1 WSHSY, CDR2 SAAADI. This CDR3 has 15 residues. Germline trimming cut 0 bases from V and 2 bases from J; bases unmatched to any gene: 2. In DNA form, the CDR3 reads TGCGCCAGCAGTGAGTCCCGACTAGCGGCCTACGAGCAGTACTTC. Amino acids: CASSESRLAAYEQYF.

This clone turned up a few times. The rearrangement joins TRBV12-2 to TRBJ2-7; the table's D call, TRBD1, has no DNA check behind it. TRBV12-2 is shown as a pseudogene. The CDR3 spans 16 residues. The CDR3 DNA is TGTGCAAGTCGCTTACCTCCTACAGGGGGCGACTACGAGCAGTACTTC. This translates into CASRLPPTGGDYEQYF.

This clone was recorded a few times. This sequence joins TRBV5-8 and TRBJ2-3; D is undetermined. V was trimmed by 6 bases and J by 0 bases, leaving 11 bases between them. CDR3 size: 14 residues. Per the germline V gene, CDR1 is SGHTS and CDR2 is YDEGEE. The chain's CDR3 is CASMWRASTDTQYF. CDR3 sequence (DNA): TGTGCCAGCATGTGGCGAGCGAGCACAGATACGCAGTATTTT.

This sequence joins TRBV7-6 and TRBJ2-7, with D tentatively TRBD1 (5 bases). The germline gives CDR1 SGHVS, CDR2 FNYEAQ. Trimming removed 5 bases from V and 7 bases from J, with 15 bases in between. CDR3 length equals 13 residues. Written as DNA, the CDR3 is TGTGCCAGCAGCGAGAGCGTGGGGCGGGAGCAGTACTTC. It codes for CASSESVGREQYF.

V is TRBV11-3 and J is TRBJ1-6, with D possibly matching TRBD1 (6 bases). Per the germline V gene, CDR1 is SGHNT and CDR2 is YENEEA. Trimming pared 5 bases from V and 10 bases from J, leaving 15 bases between. The length of the CDR3 is 14 residues. This CDR3 is CASSLDSRNSPLHF. Here the CDR3 DNA reads TGTGCCAGCAGCCTGGACAGTCGGAACTCACCCCTCCACTTT.

This clone appeared a few times. The rearrangement links TRBV19 to TRBJ2-3, with 7 bases that match TRBD2. The CDR3 has 15 residues. With V trimmed by 3 bases and J by 0 bases, 3 bases remained unmatched. Germline-derived CDR1 and CDR2 are LNHDA and SQIVND (reference sequence). The CDR3 DNA reads TGTGCCAGTAGTATTCGAGCGGGGAGCACAGATACGCAGTATTTT. This encodes CASSIRAGSTDTQYF.

This clone was found a few times. V and J are TRBV19 and TRBJ2-1, with D maybe TRBD1 (6 bases). With 6 bases removed from V and 2 bases from J, the gap between germline ends came to 8 bases. Germline V gene data show CDR1 as LNHDA and CDR2 as SQIVND (reference sequence). The CDR3 extends over 13 amino acids. The CDR3 region is CASSRGTYNEQFF. CDR3 DNA sequence: TGTGCCAGTAGCAGGGGCACCTACAATGAGCAGTTCTTC.

This chain joins TRBV18 and TRBJ2-1; no firm D call. The V end lost 2 bases, the J end lost 5 bases, and 10 bases lay between the germline ends. Germline CDR1 KGHSH, CDR2 LQKENI. CDR3 length: 14 residues. The CDR3 DNA reads as TGTGCCAGCTCACCAATGGGTCAGGACAATGAGCAGTTCTTC. Its translation is CASSPMGQDNEQFF.

The chain couples TRBV7-8 to TRBJ1-2; D call uncertain. Germline V gene data show CDR1 as SGHVS and CDR2 as FQNEAQ. This CDR3 region has 14 residues. The germline V and J ends were trimmed by 5 bases and 6 bases, with 16 bases remaining between them. DNA for the CDR3: TGTGCCAGCAGCATTATCCGAGATTCGCATGGCTACACCTTC. Translation gives CASSIIRDSHGYTF.

This clone was seen a handful of times. Other nucleotide sequences from this sample produce the same CDR3. This chain joins TRBV5-1 and TRBJ1-5; TRBD1 matches 7 bases. The CDR3 contains 16 residues. Losses at the gene ends were 0 bases for V and 6 bases for J; bases not matched to a gene: 9. Looked up from germline, CDR1 is SGHRS and CDR2 is YFSETQ. The CDR3 sequence is CASSLGDRVAGQPQHF. The CDR3 bases are TGCGCCAGCAGCTTGGGCGACAGGGTCGCAGGTCAGCCCCAGCATTTT.

This chain uses TRBV15 with TRBJ2-7; the D gene is possibly TRBD2 (6 bases). Germline CDR1 reads LNHNV; CDR2 reads YYDKDF (reference sequence). CDR3 length: 14 residues. With 1 base removed from V and 9 bases from J, the gap between germline ends came to 16 bases. The CDR3 nucleotides are TGTGCCACCAGCAGAGGTGGGGACTCTCCTCGGCAGTACTTC. It is translated as CATSRGGDSPRQYF.

V is TRBV29-1 and J is TRBJ2-3; 10 positions agree with TRBD1. Germline V gene sequence: CDR1 SQVTM, CDR2 ANQGSEA. The CDR3 length is 14 residues. V lost 6 bases and J lost 4; bases outside the gene matches: 7. The CDR3 sequence: CSVSRDRGSDTQYF. The DNA for the CDR3 is TGCAGCGTCAGCCGGGACAGGGGTTCAGATACGCAGTATTTT.

CDR3 loop: CASSLKFGTGNTEAFF. DNA for the CDR3: TGTGCCAGCAGTTTAAAATTTGGGACAGGGAACACTGAAGCTTTCTTT. V gene TRBV27 combines with J gene TRBJ1-1, with 8 positions matching TRBD1. J gave up 1 base and V 2 bases, and 6 bases lay outside the gene matches. In germline, CDR1 is MNHEY, CDR2 SMNVEV (reference sequence). There are 16 residues in the CDR3.

The chain uses TRBV5-1 and TRBJ2-2; 11 nucleotides agree with TRBD2. The CDR3 consists of 15 residues. Germline CDR1 reads SGHRS; CDR2 reads YFSETQ. Losses at the gene ends were 2 bases for V and 5 bases for J; bases not matched to a gene: 2. The CDR3 loop is CASSFSGRATGELFF. CDR3 bases: TGCGCCAGCAGCTTTAGCGGGAGGGCTACCGGGGAGCTGTTTTTT.

This clone was recorded a few times. The rearrangement joins TRBV27 to TRBJ2-7; 14 bases match TRBD2. Germline V gene lookup returns CDR1 MNHEY and CDR2 SMNVEV (reference sequence). This CDR3 is 16 amino acids long. V lost 5 bases and J lost 3; bases outside the gene matches: 6. In nucleotides, the CDR3 is TGTGCCAGCAGTCCGCCGGGACTAGCGGGGGTCTACGAGCAGTACTTC. Residues: CASSPPGLAGVYEQYF.